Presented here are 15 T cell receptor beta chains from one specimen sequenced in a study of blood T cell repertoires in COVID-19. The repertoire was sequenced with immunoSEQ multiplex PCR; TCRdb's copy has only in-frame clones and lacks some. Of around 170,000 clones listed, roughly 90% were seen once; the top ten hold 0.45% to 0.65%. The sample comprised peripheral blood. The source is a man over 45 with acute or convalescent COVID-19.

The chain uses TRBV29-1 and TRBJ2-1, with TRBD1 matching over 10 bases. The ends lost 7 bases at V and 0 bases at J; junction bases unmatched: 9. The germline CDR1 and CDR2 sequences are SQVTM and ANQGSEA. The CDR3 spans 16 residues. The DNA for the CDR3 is TGCAGCGCCCGACAGGGGGCTTTAGGCTCCTACAATGAGCAGTTCTTC. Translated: CSARQGALGSYNEQFF.

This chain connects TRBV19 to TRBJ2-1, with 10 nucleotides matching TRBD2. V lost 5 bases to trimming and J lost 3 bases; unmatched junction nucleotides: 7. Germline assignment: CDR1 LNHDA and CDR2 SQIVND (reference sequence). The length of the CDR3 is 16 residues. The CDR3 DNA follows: TGTGCCAGTAGTCGGCTAGCGGGAGAACACTACAATGAGCAGTTCTTC. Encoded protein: CASSRLAGEHYNEQFF.

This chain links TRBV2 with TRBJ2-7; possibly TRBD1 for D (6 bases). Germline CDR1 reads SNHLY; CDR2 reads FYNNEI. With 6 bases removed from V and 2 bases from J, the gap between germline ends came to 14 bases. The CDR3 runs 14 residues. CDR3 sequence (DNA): TGTGCCAGCAGCGTCCAGGGGCCCACCTACGAGCAGTACTTC. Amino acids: CASSVQGPTYEQYF.

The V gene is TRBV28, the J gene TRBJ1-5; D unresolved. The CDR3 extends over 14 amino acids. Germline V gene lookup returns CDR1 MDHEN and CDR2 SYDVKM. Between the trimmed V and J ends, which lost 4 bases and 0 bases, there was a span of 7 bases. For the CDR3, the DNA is TGTGCCAGCAGTTCGCGAAATAGCAATCAGCCCCAGCATTTT. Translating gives CASSSRNSNQPQHF.

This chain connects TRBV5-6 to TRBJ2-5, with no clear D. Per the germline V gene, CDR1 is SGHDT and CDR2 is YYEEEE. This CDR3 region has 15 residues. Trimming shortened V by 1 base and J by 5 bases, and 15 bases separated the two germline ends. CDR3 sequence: CASSLTPDVVETQYF. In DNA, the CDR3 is TGTGCCAGCAGCTTGACACCCGATGTGGTGGAGACCCAGTACTTC.

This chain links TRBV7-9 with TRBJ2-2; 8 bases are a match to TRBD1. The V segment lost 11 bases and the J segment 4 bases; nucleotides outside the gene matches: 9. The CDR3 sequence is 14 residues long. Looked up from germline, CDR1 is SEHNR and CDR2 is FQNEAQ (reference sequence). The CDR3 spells CAGQGTHSTGELFF. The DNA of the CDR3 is TGTGCCGGACAGGGAACCCATTCCACCGGGGAGCTGTTTTTT.

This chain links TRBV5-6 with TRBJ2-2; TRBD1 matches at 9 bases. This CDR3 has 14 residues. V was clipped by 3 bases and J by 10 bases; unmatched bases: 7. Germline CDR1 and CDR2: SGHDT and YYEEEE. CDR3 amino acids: CASSSGQGREELFF. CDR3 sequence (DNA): TGTGCCAGCAGCTCGGGACAGGGACGCGAGGAGCTGTTTTTT.

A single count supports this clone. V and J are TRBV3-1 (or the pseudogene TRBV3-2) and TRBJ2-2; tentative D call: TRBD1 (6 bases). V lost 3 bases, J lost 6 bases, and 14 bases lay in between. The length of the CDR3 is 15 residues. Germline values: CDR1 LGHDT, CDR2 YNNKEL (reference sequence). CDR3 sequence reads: CASSHRDTGAGELFF. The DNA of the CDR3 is TGTGCCAGCAGCCATAGGGACACCGGGGCCGGGGAGCTGTTTTTT.

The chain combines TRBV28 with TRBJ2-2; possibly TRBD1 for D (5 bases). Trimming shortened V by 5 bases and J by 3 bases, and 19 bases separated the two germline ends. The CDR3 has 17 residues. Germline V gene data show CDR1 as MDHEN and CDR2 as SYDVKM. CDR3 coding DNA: TGTGCCAGCAGTCCTACTCGTGGGGCGTCGGACACCGGGGAGCTGTTTTTT. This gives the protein CASSPTRGASDTGELFF.

The CDR3 nucleotides are TGCGCCAGCAGCCAGGCGGGACAGGGAGGGGGGACAGATACGCAGTATTTT. Translating gives CASSQAGQGGGTDTQYF. The chain uses TRBV4-1 and TRBJ2-3, with 9 bases matching TRBD1. Germline trimming cut 3 bases from V and 3 bases from J; bases unmatched to any gene: 10. Germline lookup yields CDR1 MGHRA and CDR2 YSYEKL. The CDR3 is 17 amino acids.

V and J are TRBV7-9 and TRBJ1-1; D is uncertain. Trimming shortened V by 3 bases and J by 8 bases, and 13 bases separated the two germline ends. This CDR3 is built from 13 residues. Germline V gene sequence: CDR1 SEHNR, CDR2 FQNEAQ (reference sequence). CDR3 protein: CASSLAAVAEAFF. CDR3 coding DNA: TGTGCCAGCAGCTTGGCGGCCGTGGCCGAAGCTTTCTTT.

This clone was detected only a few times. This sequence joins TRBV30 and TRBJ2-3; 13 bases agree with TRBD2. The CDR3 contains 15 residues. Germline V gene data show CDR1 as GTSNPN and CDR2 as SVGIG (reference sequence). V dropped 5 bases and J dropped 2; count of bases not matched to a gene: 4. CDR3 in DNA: TGTGCCTGGGCAGGACTAGCGGGGGCCACAGATACGCAGTATTTT. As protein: CAWAGLAGATDTQYF.

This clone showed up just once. The CDR3 sequence is CASSLTRQGVYYGYTF. Written as DNA, the CDR3 is TGTGCCAGCAGCCTAACGAGGCAGGGGGTATACTATGGCTACACCTTC. The chain has TRBV7-2 and TRBJ1-2, with TRBD1 matching 7 bases. The trim removed 5 bases at V and 3 bases at J, leaving 12 bases unmatched. The CDR3 runs 16 residues. Germline V CDR1 and CDR2: SGHTA, FQGNSA.

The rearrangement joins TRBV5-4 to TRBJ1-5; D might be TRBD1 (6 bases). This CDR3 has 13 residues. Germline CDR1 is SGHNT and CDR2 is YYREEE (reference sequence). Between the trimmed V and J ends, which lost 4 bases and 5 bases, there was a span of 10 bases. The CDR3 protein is CASSPEGDQPQHF. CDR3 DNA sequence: TGTGCCAGCAGCCCCGAGGGGGATCAGCCCCAGCATTTT.

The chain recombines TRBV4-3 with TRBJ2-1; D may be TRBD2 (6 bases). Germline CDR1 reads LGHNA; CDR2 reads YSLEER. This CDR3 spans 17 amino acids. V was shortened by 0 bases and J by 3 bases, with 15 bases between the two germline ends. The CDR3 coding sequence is TGCGCCAGCAGCCAAGAGTCGGCGGGGACCTTCTACAATGAGCAGTTCTTC. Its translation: CASSQESAGTFYNEQFF.